This TCR beta chain comes out of a study of cytomegalovirus exposure and HLA in healthy donors. General study findings and limits: The authors later found HLA-associated TCR beta chains more clonally expanded than equally common others.

The donors comprised healthy bone marrow donors. This clone has only one observation. Its antigen is still unknown. The V segment lost 1 base and the J segment 6 bases; nucleotides outside the gene matches: 11. Looked up from germline, CDR1 is SGHRS and CDR2 is YFSETQ. The CDR3 is 16 amino acids. Amplification used 60 Vbeta primers and 13 Jbeta primers. Assay used: immunoSEQ multiplex PCR; TCRdb lists only in-frame clones, some missing. The repertoire holds about 220,000 clones, about 77% seen once, with roughly 2% in the top ten. The receptor comes from a woman aged 30 to 39 in good health and CMV-seronegative. V and J are TRBV5-1 and TRBJ2-7; 9 nucleotides line up with TRBD2. Sequences were obtained from PBMCs. CDR3 region: CASSLRLGGGAGEQYF. CDR3 nucleotides: TGCGCCAGCAGCTTGCGACTAGGCGGGGGGGCCGGCGAGCAGTACTTC.